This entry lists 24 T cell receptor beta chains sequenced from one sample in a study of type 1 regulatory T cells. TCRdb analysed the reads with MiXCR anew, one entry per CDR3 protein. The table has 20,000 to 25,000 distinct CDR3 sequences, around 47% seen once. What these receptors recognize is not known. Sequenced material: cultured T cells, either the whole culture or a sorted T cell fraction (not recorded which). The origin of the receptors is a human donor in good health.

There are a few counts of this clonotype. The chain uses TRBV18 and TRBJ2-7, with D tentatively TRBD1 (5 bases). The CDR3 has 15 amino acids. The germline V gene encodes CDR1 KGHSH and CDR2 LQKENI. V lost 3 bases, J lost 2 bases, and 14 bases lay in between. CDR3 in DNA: TGTGCCAGCTCACCTGACAGAATAAGAACCTACGAGCAGTACTTC. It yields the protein CASSPDRIRTYEQYF. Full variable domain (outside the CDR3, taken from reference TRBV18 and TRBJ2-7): NAGVMQNPRHLVRRRGQEARLRCSPMKGHSHVYWYRQLPEEGLKFMVYLQKENIIDESGMPKERFSAEFPKEGPSILRIQQVVRGDSAAYFCASSPDRIRTYEQYFGPGTRLTVT.

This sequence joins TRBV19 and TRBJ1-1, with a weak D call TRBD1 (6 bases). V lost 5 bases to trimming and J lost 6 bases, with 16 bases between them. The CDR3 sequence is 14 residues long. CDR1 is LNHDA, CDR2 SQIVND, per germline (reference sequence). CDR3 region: CASSLNREGSEAFF. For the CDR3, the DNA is TGTGCCAGTAGTCTCAACAGGGAAGGCTCTGAAGCTTTCTTT.

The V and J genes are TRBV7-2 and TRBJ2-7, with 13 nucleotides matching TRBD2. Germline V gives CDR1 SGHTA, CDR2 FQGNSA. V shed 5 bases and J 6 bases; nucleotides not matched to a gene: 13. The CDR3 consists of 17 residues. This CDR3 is CASSHGTSGGATREQYF. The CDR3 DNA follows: TGTGCCAGCAGCCACGGAACTAGCGGGGGGGCGACCCGCGAGCAGTACTTC.

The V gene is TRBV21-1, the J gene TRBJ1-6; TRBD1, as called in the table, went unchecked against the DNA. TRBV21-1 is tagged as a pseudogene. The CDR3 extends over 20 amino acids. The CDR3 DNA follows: TGTGCCAGTTTGCTCTACAGGGCGTTCTTGGGGCCTCTCCTAAATTCACCCCTCCACTTT. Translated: CASLLYRAFLGPLLNSPLHF.

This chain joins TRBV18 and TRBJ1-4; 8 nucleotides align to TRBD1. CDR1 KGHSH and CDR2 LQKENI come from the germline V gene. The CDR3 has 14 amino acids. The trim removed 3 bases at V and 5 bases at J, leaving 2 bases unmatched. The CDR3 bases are TGTGCCAGCTCACCCGGGACAGGCAATGAAAAACTGTTTTTT. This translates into CASSPGTGNEKLFF.

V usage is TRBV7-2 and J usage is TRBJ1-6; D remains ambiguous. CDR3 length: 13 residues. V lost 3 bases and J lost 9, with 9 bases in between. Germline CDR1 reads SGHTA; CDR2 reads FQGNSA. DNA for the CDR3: TGTGCCAGCAGCTTGATGACCGCTTCACCCCTCCACTTT. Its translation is CASSLMTASPLHF.

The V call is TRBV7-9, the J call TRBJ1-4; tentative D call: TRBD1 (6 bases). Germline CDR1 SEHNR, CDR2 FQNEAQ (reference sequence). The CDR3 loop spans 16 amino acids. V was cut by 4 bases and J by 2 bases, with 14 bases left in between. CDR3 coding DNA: TGTGCCAGCAGCTCCCTGGGGGGCAAGACTAATGAAAAACTGTTTTTT. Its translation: CASSSLGGKTNEKLFF.

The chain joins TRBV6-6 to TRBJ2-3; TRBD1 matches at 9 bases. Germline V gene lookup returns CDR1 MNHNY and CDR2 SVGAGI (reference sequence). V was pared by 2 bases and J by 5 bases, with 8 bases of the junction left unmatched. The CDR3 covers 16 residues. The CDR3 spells CASSYEPTGGEDTQYF. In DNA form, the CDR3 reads TGTGCCAGCAGTTACGAGCCGACAGGGGGAGAAGATACGCAGTATTTT.

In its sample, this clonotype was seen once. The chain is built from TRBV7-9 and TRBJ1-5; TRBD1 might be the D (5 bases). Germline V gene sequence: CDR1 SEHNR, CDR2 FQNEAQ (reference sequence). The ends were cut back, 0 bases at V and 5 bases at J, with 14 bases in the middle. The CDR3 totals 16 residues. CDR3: CASSLARQSGDQPQHF. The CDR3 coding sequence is TGTGCCAGCAGCTTAGCGCGACAGTCTGGCGATCAGCCCCAGCATTTT.

The CDR3 coding sequence is TGTGCCAGCAGCCCGGGGGGTGGTGAGCAGTTCTTC. Translation: CASSPGGGEQFF. The chain is built from TRBV7-3 and TRBJ2-1; 7 positions match TRBD2. The germline gives CDR1 SGHTA, CDR2 FQGTGA. After removal of 5 bases from V and 9 bases from J, the junction contained 4 bases not matched to a gene. The CDR3 covers 12 residues.

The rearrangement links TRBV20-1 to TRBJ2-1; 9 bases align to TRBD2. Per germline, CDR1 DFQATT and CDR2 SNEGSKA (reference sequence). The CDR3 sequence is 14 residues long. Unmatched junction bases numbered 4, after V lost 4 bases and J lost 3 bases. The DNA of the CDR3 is TGCAGTGCTAACCTAGCGGGGCTCTACAATGAGCAGTTCTTC. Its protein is CSANLAGLYNEQFF.

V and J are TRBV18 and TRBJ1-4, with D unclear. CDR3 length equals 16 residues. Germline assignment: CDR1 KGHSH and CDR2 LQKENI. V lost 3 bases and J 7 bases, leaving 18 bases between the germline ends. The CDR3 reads CASSPATGKFGEKLFF. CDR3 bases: TGTGCCAGCTCACCCGCGACGGGGAAGTTTGGTGAAAAACTGTTTTTT.

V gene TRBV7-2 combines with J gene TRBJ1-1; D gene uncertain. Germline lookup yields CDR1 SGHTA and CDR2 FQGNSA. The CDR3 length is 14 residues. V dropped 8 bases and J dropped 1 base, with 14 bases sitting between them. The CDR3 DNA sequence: TGTGCCAGCTCCCGAGGGCTCACGAACACTGAAGCTTTCTTT. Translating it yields CASSRGLTNTEAFF. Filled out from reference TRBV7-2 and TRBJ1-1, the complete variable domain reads GAGVSQSPSNKVTEKGKDVELRCDPISGHTALYWYRQSLGQGLEFLIYFQGNSAPDKSGLPSDRFSAERTGGSVSTLTIQRTQQEDSAVYLCASSRGLTNTEAFFGQGTRLTVV.

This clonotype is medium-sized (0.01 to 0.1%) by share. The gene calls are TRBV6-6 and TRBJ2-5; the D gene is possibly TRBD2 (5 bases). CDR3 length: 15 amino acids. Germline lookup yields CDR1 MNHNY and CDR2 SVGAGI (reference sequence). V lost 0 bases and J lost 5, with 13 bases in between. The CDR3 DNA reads TGTGCCAGCAGTTACTCGTCGGTCTCTAGCGAGACCCAGTACTTC. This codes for CASSYSSVSSETQYF.

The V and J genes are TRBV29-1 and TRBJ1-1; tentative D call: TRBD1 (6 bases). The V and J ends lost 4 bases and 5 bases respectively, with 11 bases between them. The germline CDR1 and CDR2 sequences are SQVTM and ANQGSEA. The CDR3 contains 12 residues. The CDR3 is CSVGGGLTEAFF. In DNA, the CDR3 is TGCAGCGTTGGAGGGGGATTGACTGAAGCTTTCTTT.

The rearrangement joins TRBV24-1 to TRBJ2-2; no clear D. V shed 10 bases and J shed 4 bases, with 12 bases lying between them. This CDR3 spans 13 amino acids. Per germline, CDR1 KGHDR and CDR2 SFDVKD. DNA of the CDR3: TGTGCCACTGAAGGCAGTCTCACCGGGGAGCTGTTTTTT. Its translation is CATEGSLTGELFF.

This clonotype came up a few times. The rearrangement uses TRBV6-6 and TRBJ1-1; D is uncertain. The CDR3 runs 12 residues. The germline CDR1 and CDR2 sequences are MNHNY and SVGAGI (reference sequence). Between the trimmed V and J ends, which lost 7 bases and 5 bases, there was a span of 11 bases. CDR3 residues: CASNRGETEAFF. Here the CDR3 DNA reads TGTGCCAGCAACCGGGGTGAAACTGAAGCTTTCTTT.

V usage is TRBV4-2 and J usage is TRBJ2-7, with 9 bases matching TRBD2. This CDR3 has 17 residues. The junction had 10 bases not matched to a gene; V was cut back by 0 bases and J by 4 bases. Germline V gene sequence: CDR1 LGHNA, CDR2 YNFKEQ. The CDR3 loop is CASSQELAGGHMYEQYF. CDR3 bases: TGTGCCAGCAGCCAAGAGCTGGCGGGGGGGCATATGTACGAGCAGTACTTC.

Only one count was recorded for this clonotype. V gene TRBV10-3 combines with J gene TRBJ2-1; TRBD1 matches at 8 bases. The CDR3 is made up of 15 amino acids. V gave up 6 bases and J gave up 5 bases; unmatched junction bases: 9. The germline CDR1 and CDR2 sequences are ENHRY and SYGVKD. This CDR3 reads CAIREGQGLHNEQFF. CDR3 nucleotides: TGTGCCATCAGAGAAGGACAGGGACTTCACAATGAGCAGTTCTTC.

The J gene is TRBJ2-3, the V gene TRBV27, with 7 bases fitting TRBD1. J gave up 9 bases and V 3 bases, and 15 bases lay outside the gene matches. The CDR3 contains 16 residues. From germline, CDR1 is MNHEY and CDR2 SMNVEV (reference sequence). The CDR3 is CASSFRVRGLVDTQYF. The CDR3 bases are TGTGCCAGCAGTTTCCGTGTGAGGGGGCTGGTTGACACGCAGTATTTT.

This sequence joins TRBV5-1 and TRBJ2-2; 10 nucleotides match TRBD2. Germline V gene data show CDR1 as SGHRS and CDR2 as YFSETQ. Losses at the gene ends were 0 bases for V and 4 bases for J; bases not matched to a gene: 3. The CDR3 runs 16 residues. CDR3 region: CASSLVASGGTGELFF. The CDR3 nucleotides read TGCGCCAGCAGCTTGGTTGCTAGCGGGGGCACCGGGGAGCTGTTTTTT.

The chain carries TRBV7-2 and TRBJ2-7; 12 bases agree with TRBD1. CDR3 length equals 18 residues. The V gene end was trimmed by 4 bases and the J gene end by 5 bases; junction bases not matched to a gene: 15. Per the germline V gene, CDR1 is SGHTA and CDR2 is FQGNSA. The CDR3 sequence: CASSYRPGTGGFRNEQYF. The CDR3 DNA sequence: TGTGCCAGCAGCTACAGACCCGGGACAGGGGGCTTTCGAAACGAGCAGTACTTC.

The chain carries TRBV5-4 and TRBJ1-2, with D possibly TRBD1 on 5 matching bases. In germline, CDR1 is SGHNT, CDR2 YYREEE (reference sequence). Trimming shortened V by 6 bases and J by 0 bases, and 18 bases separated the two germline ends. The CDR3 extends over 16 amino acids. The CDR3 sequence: CASNRGTDVANYGYTF. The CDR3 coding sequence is TGTGCCAGCAACCGAGGGACCGACGTTGCTAACTATGGCTACACCTTC.

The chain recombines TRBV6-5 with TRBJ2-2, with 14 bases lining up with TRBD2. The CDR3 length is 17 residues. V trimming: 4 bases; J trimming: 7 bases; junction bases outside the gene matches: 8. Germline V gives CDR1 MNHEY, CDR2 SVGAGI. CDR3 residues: CASSLGLAGASVGELFF. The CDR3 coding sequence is TGTGCCAGCAGTTTGGGACTAGCGGGGGCCTCCGTCGGGGAGCTGTTTTTT.